This note documents a single TCR beta chain sequence. Its antigen remains unidentified. This CDR3 is built from 16 residues. V lost 6 bases and J 0 bases, leaving 16 bases between the germline ends. CDR1 and CDR2 (germline): MDHEN, SYDVKM. The PCR employed 60 Vbeta primers together with 13 Jbeta primers. Clones were read by immunoSEQ multiplex PCR, and TCRdb kept only the in-frame ones, dropping some. The repertoire has 150,000 to 200,000 clones, more than 75% of them found once; the top ten carry roughly 0.73%. The sample originates from a study of cytomegalovirus exposure and HLA in healthy donors. Study-wide findings and caveats: Cytomegalovirus-associated status was assigned to 150 to 200 TCR beta chains. Later analysis identified 16,000 or so TCR beta sequences associated with HLA alleles, using a false discovery rate threshold of 0.05.

The chain recombines TRBV28 with TRBJ2-3; possibly TRBD2 for D (6 bases). The clonotype comes from a woman aged 18-29 years in good health and CMV-seronegative. Input material: PBMCs. The CDR3 DNA is TGTGCCAGCAGCCTCCAGAGGGGAGGTAGCACAGATACGCAGTATTTT. Translation: CASSLQRGGSTDTQYF.